This T cell receptor (beta chain) was profiled in a study of T cells in Graves' hyperthyroidism and ophthalmopathy (dated by TCRdb to about 2019). General notes on the study: Peripheral blood was sampled at the time of initial diagnosis, prior to any treatment. A discovery cohort of around 98 patients, roughly 45 with Graves' ophthalmopathy and 55 to 65 with stable Graves' hyperthyroidism, was used to find distinguishing TCR V-J signatures. An independent validation cohort of some 18 hyperthyroidism patients and more than 15 patients who later progressed to ophthalmopathy tested prospective prediction of ophthalmopathy. The 100 or so discovery patients were randomly divided into training and test sets at a 7:3 ratio. In addition, the study compared T-cell repertoires in thyroid tissue and in blood from roughly 6 Graves' hyperthyroidism patients. Following sampling, methimazole starting at 30 mg daily was given to hyperthyroidism patients, and high-dose intravenous methylprednisolone was given to ophthalmopathy patients. The paper reports TCR Vbeta CDR3 sequencing of approximately 140 peripheral blood samples: 43 ophthalmopathy, roughly 80 hyperthyroidism and around 17 progressor patients.

Here is what the overall study found, with its caveats: During validation, the model predicted progression to ophthalmopathy a median of approximately six months ahead of onset, with almost 71% sensitivity and 72.22% specificity. No statistical method was used to fix the sample size in advance, and group allocation was not hidden from the investigators. A 13 V-J signature model separated ophthalmopathy from stable hyperthyroidism, with roughly 88% sensitivity and roughly 81% specificity in cross-validation and 80%/75% in testing. Most expanded thyroid clonotypes (frequency above 0.001) were also detected in blood, suggesting blood repertoires may reflect thyroid immune responses.

The TCR beta CDR3 regions were amplified from the RNA transcripts. The TCR CDR3 was subjected to a first round of RT-PCR using the HTBI primer set and the Qiagen OneStep RT-PCR kit. Libraries were constructed in a second round of multiplex PCR, after which size selection and purification were carried out. Paired-end sequencing of the libraries was performed with 100 bp reads on an Illumina HiSeq2000. The paper's data handling went like this. Raw data were processed with SOAPnuke, discarding reads with adapters, uncalled bases, mean Phred below 15, or no exact constant-primer or identifier match. COPE v1.2.5 was used to merge the high-quality paired reads, and each unique nucleotide sequence was defined as a clonotype. Clonotypes were aligned to IMGT TRBV, TRBD and TRBJ reference segments using MiTCR v1.1. Analysis was restricted to V-J combinations with a frequency above 0.0001, which covered about 99% of repertoires. A TCS score was defined as the ratio of F50 (clonal expansion) to E x V (chaos), with BLOSUM62-based TCRdist applied between CDR3 peptides within each V-J. Welch's t-statistics and random forest reduced 514 V-J features to roughly 13, which were used in a naive Bayes classifier (R e1071). TCRdb reworked the public reads: Q25 trimming with fastp, MiXCR clone assembly, productive beta chains retained. When rows share a CDR3 protein, they turn into one entry using the most common DNA and genes. Clone size and V and J calls follow TCRdb, not the original study. Across this sample there are roughly 580,000 distinct CDR3 sequences, with approximately 14% seen only once. The top ten clonotypes cover 5.8% of the sample.

This clonotype was seen a few times. This receptor's antigen is unknown. Base qualities are not at hand, and no much larger clone is one base apart. At the junction V is shortened by 5 bases and J by 2 bases, with 11 bases in between. Reading from cysteine to phenylalanine, the CDR3 counts 13 amino acids. Only CDR3 DNA is held: 39 bases, read in frame from base 1. As encoded in the germline V gene, CDR1 is SQVTM while CDR2 is ANQGSEA. The hyperthyroidism patients were between 18 and 65 years old and newly diagnosed, with a disease duration of less than 2 months. The study excluded patients with uncontrolled infections, other autoimmune diseases, pregnancy or lactation. Clinical symptoms, serum thyroxine and TRAb, thyroid ultrasound, and orbital computed tomography formed the basis for the diagnoses. Blood from progressor patients was collected at the time of first diagnosis with hyperthyroidism, before any ophthalmopathy symptoms had appeared. PBMCs were isolated from approximately 10 ml of fresh peripheral blood by Ficoll-Paque density gradient centrifugation. Progressor patients were first diagnosed with Graves' hyperthyroidism and then developed ophthalmopathy during follow-up. Total RNA was extracted using Trizol reagent, and RNA quality was assessed on an Agilent 2100 Bioanalyzer.

Sequences were obtained from blood. The sequence was obtained from a young woman with Graves' hyperthyroidism that later progressed to Graves' ophthalmopathy. The chain uses TRBV29-1 and TRBJ2-3, with no confidently assigned D gene. For the CDR3, the sequence is CSVSGRLTDTQYF. The DNA sequence is given as TGCAGCGTTTCGGGCAGACTCACAGATACGCAGTATTTT.